The 5 T cell receptor beta chains below were found in one sample sequenced in a study of vaccination effects on CD4 cells after COVID-19. Clones were sequenced by immunoSEQ multiplex PCR, and TCRdb holds only the in-frame ones, with some missing. The repertoire holds more than 9,000 clones, with over 60% as singletons. These receptors' targets are unknown. Prior to sequencing, the ViraFEST assay stimulated PBMC with viral peptide pools, which expanded the antigen-specific CD4+ T cells. With nine to eleven days of culture completed, CD4+ T cells were isolated. Each participant was administered two doses of either the BNT162b2 or the mRNA-1273 vaccine. Source: CD4+ T cells from PBMCs cultured with SARS-CoV-2 spike peptides, taken after COVID-19 vaccination. The receptor set was obtained from a human donor who received a COVID-19 vaccine.

The chain recombines TRBV7-3 with TRBJ2-2; D possibly matches TRBD1 or TRBD2 (5 bases each). The CDR3 runs to 15 residues. Germline V gene data show CDR1 as SGHTA and CDR2 as FQGTGA. Trimming stripped 1 base from V and 7 bases from J, with 13 bases between. The CDR3 DNA reads as TGTGCCAGCAGCTTAATTACGGCTGGGGGCGGGGAGCTGTTTTTT. This gives the protein CASSLITAGGGELFF.

V usage is TRBV14 and J usage is TRBJ1-2, with D possibly matching TRBD1 (5 bases). Germline-derived CDR1 and CDR2 are SGHDN and FVKESK. This CDR3 region has 17 residues. Trimming shortened V by 4 bases and J by 4 bases, and 22 bases separated the two germline ends. The CDR3 region has the DNA TGTGCCAGCAGCCCCCACCTCCTCAGGGCCCCAGCCTATGGCTACACCTTC. Amino acids: CASSPHLLRAPAYGYTF.

The CDR3 loop reads CASSPDRARNTGELFF. The CDR3 DNA reads TGCGCCAGCAGCCCCGACAGGGCGAGGAACACCGGGGAGCTGTTTTTT. The gene calls are TRBV5-1 and TRBJ2-2; 7 nucleotides match TRBD1. The CDR3 totals 16 residues. Germline CDR1 is SGHRS and CDR2 is YFSETQ. V shed 4 bases, J shed 1 base, and the junction held 7 bases outside the gene matches.

The V gene is TRBV6-6, the J gene TRBJ2-1; D unclear. Trimming took 2 bases from V and 7 from J, leaving 6 bases between them. The CDR3 spans 12 residues. CDR1 MNHNY and CDR2 SVGAGI come from the germline V gene (reference sequence). The DNA for the CDR3 is TGTGCCAGCAGTTACGCCAAAAATGAGCAGTTCTTC. Amino acid sequence: CASSYAKNEQFF.

The gene calls are TRBV7-2 and TRBJ2-2; 7 bases map to TRBD2. There are 17 residues in the CDR3. V dropped 1 base and J dropped 1; count of bases not matched to a gene: 6. Per the germline V gene, CDR1 is SGHTA and CDR2 is FQGNSA. The CDR3 here is CASSLGGRGWNTGELFF. The CDR3 region has the DNA TGTGCCAGCAGCTTAGGCGGGAGAGGGTGGAACACCGGGGAGCTGTTTTTT.